The 20 T cell receptor beta chains listed next were all sequenced from one sample in a study of Ad26.COV2.S vaccination and SARS-CoV-2 variants. Profiling relied on immunoSEQ multiplex PCR, and the TCRdb table lists in-frame clones only, not all of them. Counted here are 500,000 or so clones, around 90% occurring once; the ten biggest clones make up 10% to 15%. Treatment of the sample: some 19 received Ad26.COV2.S at low or high dose, single or two shots; 5 received placebo; per-sample allocation not given. The investigators took samples on day 63 after the first vaccine or placebo injection. The starting material was peripheral blood, obtained in a trial of Ad26.COV2.S vaccine versus placebo. The receptors originated from a person between 18 and 60 years old who received the Ad26.COV2.S COVID-19 vaccine or a placebo.

V is TRBV19 and J is TRBJ1-6, with 7 positions matching TRBD1. The germline gives CDR1 LNHDA, CDR2 SQIVND (reference sequence). J lost 7 bases, V lost 5 bases, and 2 bases had no gene match. There are 13 residues in the CDR3. The CDR3 region is CASSETGNSPLHF. CDR3 bases: TGTGCCAGTAGTGAGACAGGGAATTCACCCCTCCACTTT.

The table lists this clone with a few counts. The V call is TRBV29-1, the J call TRBJ1-2; D not certain. Trimming removed 4 bases from V and 5 bases from J, with 8 bases in between. The germline gives CDR1 SQVTM, CDR2 ANQGSEA. The CDR3 length is 11 residues. CDR3 sequence reads: CSVVASYGYTF. The DNA for the CDR3 is TGCAGCGTTGTGGCCAGTTATGGCTACACCTTC.

The CDR3 bases are TGTGCCAGCAGCCCTCTAGCGGGAGTGGGCAACGAGCAGTACTTC. It codes for CASSPLAGVGNEQYF. V is TRBV27 and J is TRBJ2-7; 10 nucleotides align to TRBD2. This CDR3 has 15 amino acids. The trim removed 6 bases at V and 5 bases at J, leaving 10 bases unmatched. Germline loops: CDR1 MNHEY, CDR2 SMNVEV (reference sequence).

The V and J genes are TRBV19 and TRBJ1-5, with D unclear. The CDR3 has 15 residues. The germline V and J ends were trimmed by 5 bases and 5 bases, with 16 bases remaining between them. The germline V gene encodes CDR1 LNHDA and CDR2 SQIVND (reference sequence). The DNA of the CDR3 is TGTGCCAGTAGTGGGTCGGCAGCCAAAGATCAGCCCCAGCATTTT. Protein: CASSGSAAKDQPQHF.

CDR3 sequence reads: CASTSPPVNTEAFF. The CDR3 nucleotides are TGTGCCAGCACCTCTCCCCCGGTGAACACTGAAGCTTTCTTT. This chain joins TRBV6-6 and TRBJ1-1; D remains unclear. V lost 7 bases, J lost 0 bases, and 12 bases lay in between. This CDR3 is built from 14 residues. Germline assignment: CDR1 MNHNY and CDR2 SVGAGI (reference sequence).

About this clone itself: Other DNA sequences in the same sample also yield this CDR3. The chain combines TRBV28 with TRBJ1-5; a possible D gene is TRBD1 (6 bases). The CDR3 is 14 residues long. V lost 6 bases and J lost 4, with 13 bases in between. Germline assignment: CDR1 MDHEN and CDR2 SYDVKM. The CDR3 sequence is CASSLGGGNQPQHF. The DNA of the CDR3 is TGTGCCAGCAGCCTAGGGGGGGGAAATCAGCCCCAGCATTTT.

V gene TRBV12-3 or TRBV12-4 combines with J gene TRBJ1-4; unclear D gene. The CDR3 totals 12 residues. Trimming removed 6 bases at V and 7 bases at J, with 9 bases between. The CDR3 nucleotides are TGTGCCAGCAGCCCCGGAACTGAAAAACTGTTTTTT. Protein sequence: CASSPGTEKLFF.

V gene TRBV24-1 combines with J gene TRBJ2-1; D gene unclear. Trimming removed 9 bases at V and 3 bases at J, with 11 bases between. Germline loops: CDR1 KGHDR, CDR2 SFDVKD. The length of the CDR3 is 13 residues. The CDR3: CATATTNYNEQFF. In nucleotides, the CDR3 is TGTGCCACCGCGACGACAAACTACAATGAGCAGTTCTTC.

This clone was counted once. J is TRBJ2-3 and V is TRBV5-4; TRBD2 matches at 8 bases. In germline, CDR1 is SGHNT, CDR2 YYREEE (reference sequence). This CDR3 comprises 15 residues. The V segment lost 2 bases and the J segment 1 base; nucleotides outside the gene matches: 3. CDR3 DNA sequence: TGTGCCAGCAGCTTTAAGACTAGCGGCACAGATACGCAGTATTTT. Translated, it gives CASSFKTSGTDTQYF.

The genes are TRBV7-9 and TRBJ1-1, with TRBD1 as a possible D gene (5 bases). Germline CDR1 reads SEHNR; CDR2 reads FQNEAQ (reference sequence). The CDR3 runs 13 residues. Deletions cut 0 bases from V and 6 bases from J, with 8 bases between. Here the CDR3 reads CASSLAQGAEAFF. CDR3 sequence (DNA): TGTGCCAGCAGCTTAGCGCAGGGTGCTGAAGCTTTCTTT.

The V and J genes are TRBV2 and TRBJ2-3; D possibly matches TRBD1 or TRBD2 (5 bases each). The germline V gene encodes CDR1 SNHLY and CDR2 FYNNEI. The CDR3 contains 13 residues. Trimming took 6 bases from V and 4 from J, leaving 11 bases between them. CDR3 residues: CASRGTVPDTQYF. In nucleotides, the CDR3 is TGTGCCAGCAGGGGGACCGTTCCAGATACGCAGTATTTT.

The chain couples TRBV24-1 to TRBJ2-1; TRBD2 matches 14 bases. J was trimmed by 0 bases and V by 1 base; bases with no gene match: 10. The length of the CDR3 is 21 residues. CDR1 is KGHDR and CDR2 is SFDVKD in the germline V gene. The CDR3 protein is CATSDFFAGTSGGRSYNEQFF. DNA of the CDR3: TGTGCCACCAGTGATTTTTTTGCCGGGACTAGCGGGGGCCGCTCCTACAATGAGCAGTTCTTC.

The chain couples TRBV5-4 to TRBJ2-1; D might be TRBD2 (6 bases). The V gene lost 6 bases and the J gene lost 0 bases, with 13 bases spanning the gap. CDR1 is SGHNT and CDR2 is YYREEE in the germline V gene (reference sequence). The CDR3 is 15 amino acids. As DNA, the CDR3 is TGTGCCAGCAAGCCCGGGACTTACTCCTACAATGAGCAGTTCTTC. Amino acids: CASKPGTYSYNEQFF.

This clone was seen a few times. The V gene is TRBV5-1, the J gene TRBJ1-1; 11 bases fit TRBD1. The CDR3 has 14 amino acids. After removal of 4 bases from V and 10 bases from J, the junction contained 9 bases not matched to a gene. Germline assignment: CDR1 SGHRS and CDR2 YFSETQ. The CDR3 protein is CASSPSDRGQGAFF. The CDR3 DNA is TGCGCCAGCAGCCCCTCGGACAGGGGGCAAGGAGCTTTCTTT.

The V and J genes are TRBV6-5 and TRBJ2-2; D call uncertain. Trimming cost V 0 bases and J 1 base, with 9 bases left between them. Germline V gene lookup returns CDR1 MNHEY and CDR2 SVGAGI. This CDR3 contains 16 residues. Here the CDR3 reads CASSYSWARNTGELFF. The CDR3 DNA reads as TGTGCCAGCAGTTACTCGTGGGCCCGGAACACCGGGGAGCTGTTTTTT.

This sequence joins TRBV28 and TRBJ2-7; 8 nucleotides match TRBD2. The CDR3 is 15 residues long. The germline V gene has CDR1 MDHEN and CDR2 SYDVKM. V gave up 4 bases and J gave up 2 bases; unmatched junction bases: 7. CDR3 nucleotide sequence: TGTGCCAGCAGTTCCGGACTAGCCGGGGCCTACGAGCAGTACTTC. This encodes CASSSGLAGAYEQYF.

This sequence joins TRBV5-1 and TRBJ2-7, with D perhaps matching TRBD1 (6 bases). Germline loops: CDR1 SGHRS, CDR2 YFSETQ. The germline V and J ends were trimmed by 4 bases and 9 bases, with 17 bases remaining between them. This CDR3 has 13 amino acids. As DNA, the CDR3 is TGCGCCAGCAGCCCTACATTACAGGGCGCGCAGTACTTC. It codes for CASSPTLQGAQYF.

This clone was counted many times. J is TRBJ2-1 and V is TRBV27, with 9 bases fitting TRBD1. CDR1 and CDR2 (germline): MNHEY, SMNVEV (reference sequence). V shed 6 bases and J 3 bases; nucleotides not matched to a gene: 9. The CDR3 length is 16 residues. The CDR3 loop is CASSHPGTGNYNEQFF. For the CDR3, the DNA is TGTGCCAGCAGCCATCCCGGGACAGGGAACTACAATGAGCAGTTCTTC.

The rearrangement links TRBV7-2 to TRBJ1-1; 7 nucleotides match TRBD1. With V trimmed by 3 bases and J by 4 bases, 5 bases remained unmatched. The CDR3 has 14 amino acids. Germline V gene data show CDR1 as SGHTA and CDR2 as FQGNSA. CDR3 region: CASSLTGLGTEAFF. As DNA, the CDR3 is TGTGCCAGCAGCTTGACAGGGCTGGGCACTGAAGCTTTCTTT.

The chain carries TRBV6-1 and TRBJ2-1; TRBD2 is a possible D gene (5 bases). The ends were cut back, 4 bases at V and 8 bases at J, with 21 bases in the middle. The CDR3 is 16 amino acids. The germline CDR1 and CDR2 sequences are MNHNS and SASEGT. This CDR3 is CASSGSLLGALDEQFF. The CDR3 DNA reads as TGTGCCAGCAGTGGATCCCTCTTGGGAGCGCTCGATGAGCAGTTCTTC.